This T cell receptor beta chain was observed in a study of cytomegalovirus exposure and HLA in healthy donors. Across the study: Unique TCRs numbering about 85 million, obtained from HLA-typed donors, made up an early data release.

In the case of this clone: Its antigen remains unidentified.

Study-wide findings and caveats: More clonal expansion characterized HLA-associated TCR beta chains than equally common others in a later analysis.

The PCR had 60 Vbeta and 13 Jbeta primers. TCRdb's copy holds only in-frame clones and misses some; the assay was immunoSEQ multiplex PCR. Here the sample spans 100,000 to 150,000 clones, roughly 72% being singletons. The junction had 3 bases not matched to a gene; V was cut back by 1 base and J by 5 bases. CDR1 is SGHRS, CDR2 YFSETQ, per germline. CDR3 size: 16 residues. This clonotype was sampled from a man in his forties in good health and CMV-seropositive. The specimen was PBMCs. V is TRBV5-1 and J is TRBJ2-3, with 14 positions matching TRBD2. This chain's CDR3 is CASSLLGTSGGDTQYF. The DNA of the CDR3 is TGCGCCAGCAGCTTGTTAGGGACTAGCGGGGGAGATACGCAGTATTTT.